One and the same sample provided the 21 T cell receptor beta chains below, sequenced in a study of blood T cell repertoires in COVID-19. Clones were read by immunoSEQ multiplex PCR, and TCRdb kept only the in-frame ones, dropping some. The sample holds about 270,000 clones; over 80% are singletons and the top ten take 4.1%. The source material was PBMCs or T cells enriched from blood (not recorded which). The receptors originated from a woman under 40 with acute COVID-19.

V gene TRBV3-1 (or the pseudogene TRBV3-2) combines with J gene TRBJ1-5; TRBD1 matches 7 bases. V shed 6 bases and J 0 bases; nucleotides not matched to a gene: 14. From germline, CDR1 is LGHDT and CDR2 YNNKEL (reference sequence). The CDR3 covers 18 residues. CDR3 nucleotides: TGTGCCAGCAGTCCGAACAGGGGCCCGCTAAATAGCAATCAGCCCCAGCATTTT. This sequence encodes CASSPNRGPLNSNQPQHF.

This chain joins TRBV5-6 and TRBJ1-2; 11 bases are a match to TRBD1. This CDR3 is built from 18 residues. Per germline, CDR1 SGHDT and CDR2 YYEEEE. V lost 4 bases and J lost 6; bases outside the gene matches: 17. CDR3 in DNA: TGTGCCAGCAGCCGTGTCCTAAACCCGGGACAGGGGGAAGATGGCTACACCTTC. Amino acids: CASSRVLNPGQGEDGYTF.

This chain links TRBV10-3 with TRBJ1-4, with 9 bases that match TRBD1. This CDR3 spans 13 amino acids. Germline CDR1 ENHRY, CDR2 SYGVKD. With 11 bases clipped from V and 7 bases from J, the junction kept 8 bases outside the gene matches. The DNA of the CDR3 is TGTGCCGCCAGACAGGGGGGTAGTGAAAAACTGTTTTTT. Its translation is CAARQGGSEKLFF.

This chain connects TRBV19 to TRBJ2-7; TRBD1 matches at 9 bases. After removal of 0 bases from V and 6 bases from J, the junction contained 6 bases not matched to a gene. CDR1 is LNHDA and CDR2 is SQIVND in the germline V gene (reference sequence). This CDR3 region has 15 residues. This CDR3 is CASSIDPGQGSEQYF. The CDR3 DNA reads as TGTGCCAGTAGTATAGATCCTGGACAGGGGAGCGAGCAGTACTTC.

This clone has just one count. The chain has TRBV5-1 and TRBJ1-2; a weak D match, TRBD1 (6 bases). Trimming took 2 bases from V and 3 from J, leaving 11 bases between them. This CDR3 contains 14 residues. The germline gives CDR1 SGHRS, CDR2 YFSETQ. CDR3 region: CASSFSGGDYGYTF. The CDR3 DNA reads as TGCGCCAGCAGCTTTTCTGGGGGCGACTATGGCTACACCTTC.

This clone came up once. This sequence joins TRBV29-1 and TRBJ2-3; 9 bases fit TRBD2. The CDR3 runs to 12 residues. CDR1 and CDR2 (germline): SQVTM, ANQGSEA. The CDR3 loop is CGGGRASDTQYF. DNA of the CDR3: TGCGGGGGCGGGAGGGCCTCAGATACGCAGTATTTT.

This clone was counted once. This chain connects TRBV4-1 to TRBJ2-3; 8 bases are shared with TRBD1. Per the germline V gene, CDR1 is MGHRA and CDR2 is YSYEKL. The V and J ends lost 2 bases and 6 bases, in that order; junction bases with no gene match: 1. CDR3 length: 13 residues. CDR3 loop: CASSQPGGDTQYF. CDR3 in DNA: TGCGCCAGCAGCCAACCAGGGGGCGATACGCAGTATTTT.

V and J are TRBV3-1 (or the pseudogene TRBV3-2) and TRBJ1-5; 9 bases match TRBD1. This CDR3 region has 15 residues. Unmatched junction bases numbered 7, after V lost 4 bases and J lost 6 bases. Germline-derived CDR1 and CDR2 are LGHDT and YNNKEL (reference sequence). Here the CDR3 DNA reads TGTGCCAGCAGCCTAAGACAGGGGGAAGCTCAGCCCCAGCATTTT. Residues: CASSLRQGEAQPQHF.

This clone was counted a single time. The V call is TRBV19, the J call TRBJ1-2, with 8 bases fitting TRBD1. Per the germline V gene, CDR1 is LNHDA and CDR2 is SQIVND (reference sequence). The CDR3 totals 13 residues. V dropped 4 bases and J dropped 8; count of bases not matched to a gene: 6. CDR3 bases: TGTGCCAGTAGTACAGGGGGCTCTAGAGGCTACACCTTC. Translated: CASSTGGSRGYTF. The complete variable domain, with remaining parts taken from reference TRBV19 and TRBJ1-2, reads DGGITQSPKYLFRKEGQNVTLSCEQNLNHDAMYWYRQDPGQGLRLIYYSQIVNDFQKGDIAEGYSVSREKKESFPLTVTSAQKNPTAFYLCASSTGGSRGYTFGSGTRLTVV.

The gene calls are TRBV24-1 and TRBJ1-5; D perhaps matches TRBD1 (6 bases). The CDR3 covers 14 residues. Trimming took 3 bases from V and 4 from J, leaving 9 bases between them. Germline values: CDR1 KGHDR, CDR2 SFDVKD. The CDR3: CATSDGQFNQPQHF. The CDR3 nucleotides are TGTGCCACCAGTGATGGACAGTTTAATCAGCCCCAGCATTTT.

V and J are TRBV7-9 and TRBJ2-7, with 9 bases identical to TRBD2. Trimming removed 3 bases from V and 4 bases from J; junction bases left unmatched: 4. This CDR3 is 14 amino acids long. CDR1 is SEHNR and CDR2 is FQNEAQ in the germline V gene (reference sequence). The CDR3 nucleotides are TGTGCCAGCAGCTTCGGCGGGAGGGTTTACGAGCAGTACTTC. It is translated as CASSFGGRVYEQYF.

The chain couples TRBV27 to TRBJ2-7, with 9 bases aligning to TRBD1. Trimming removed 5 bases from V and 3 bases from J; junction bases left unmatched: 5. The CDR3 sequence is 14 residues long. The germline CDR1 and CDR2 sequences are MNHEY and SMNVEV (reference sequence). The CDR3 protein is CASSTRQGGYEQYF. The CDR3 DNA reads TGTGCCAGCAGTACCCGACAGGGGGGCTACGAGCAGTACTTC.

In DNA, the CDR3 is TGCAGTGCTAGTGGAGGGACTAGCGGGAGTGCATACAATGAGCAGTTCTTC. Residues: CSASGGTSGSAYNEQFF. The V call is TRBV20-1, the J call TRBJ2-1, with 14 bases lining up with TRBD2. J was trimmed by 4 bases and V by 3 bases; bases with no gene match: 8. Germline V gives CDR1 DFQATT, CDR2 SNEGSKA (reference sequence). The CDR3 contains 17 residues.

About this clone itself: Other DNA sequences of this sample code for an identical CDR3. Here the CDR3 reads CASSSGGLNTEAFF. The CDR3 DNA reads TGTGCCAGCAGTTCCGGGGGATTGAACACTGAAGCTTTCTTT. The chain is built from TRBV28 and TRBJ1-1; TRBD1 is a possible D gene (5 bases). The CDR3 length is 14 residues. Per the germline V gene, CDR1 is MDHEN and CDR2 is SYDVKM. V dropped 4 bases and J dropped 0 bases, with 9 bases sitting between them.

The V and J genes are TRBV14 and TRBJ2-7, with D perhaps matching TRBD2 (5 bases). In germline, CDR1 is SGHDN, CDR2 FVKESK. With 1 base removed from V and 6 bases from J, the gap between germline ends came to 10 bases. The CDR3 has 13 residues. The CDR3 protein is CASSQVPSLEQYF. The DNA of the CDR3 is TGTGCCAGCAGCCAAGTCCCTAGCCTCGAGCAGTACTTC.

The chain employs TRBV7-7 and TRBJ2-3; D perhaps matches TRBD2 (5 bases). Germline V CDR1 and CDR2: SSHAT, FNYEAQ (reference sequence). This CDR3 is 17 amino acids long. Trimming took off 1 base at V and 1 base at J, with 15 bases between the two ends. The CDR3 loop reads CASSLGTGVEGTDTQYF. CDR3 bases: TGTGCCAGCAGCTTAGGTACCGGGGTCGAGGGCACAGATACGCAGTATTTT. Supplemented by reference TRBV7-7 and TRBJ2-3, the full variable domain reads GAGVSQSPRYKVTKRGQDVTLRCDPISSHATLYWYQQALGQGPEFLTYFNYEAQPDKSGLPSDRFSAERPEGSISTLTIQRTEQRDSAMYRCASSLGTGVEGTDTQYFGPGTRLTVL.

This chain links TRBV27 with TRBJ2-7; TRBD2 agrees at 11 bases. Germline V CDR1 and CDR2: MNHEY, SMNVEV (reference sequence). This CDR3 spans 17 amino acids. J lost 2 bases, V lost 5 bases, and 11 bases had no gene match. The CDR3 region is CASSPPPPLAGAYEQYF. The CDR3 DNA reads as TGTGCCAGCAGTCCCCCCCCGCCACTAGCGGGAGCCTACGAGCAGTACTTC.

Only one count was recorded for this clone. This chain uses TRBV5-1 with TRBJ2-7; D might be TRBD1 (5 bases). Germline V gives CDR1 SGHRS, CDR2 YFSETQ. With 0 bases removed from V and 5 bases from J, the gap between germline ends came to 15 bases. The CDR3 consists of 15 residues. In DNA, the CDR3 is TGCGCCAGCAGCTTGGGACAGTCTGACACCAACGAGCAGTACTTC. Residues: CASSLGQSDTNEQYF.

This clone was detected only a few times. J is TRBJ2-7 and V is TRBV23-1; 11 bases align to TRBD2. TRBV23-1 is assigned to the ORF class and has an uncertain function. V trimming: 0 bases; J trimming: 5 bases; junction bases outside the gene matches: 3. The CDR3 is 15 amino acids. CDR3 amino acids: CASSQSTLAGDEQYF. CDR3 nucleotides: TGCGCCAGCAGTCAATCGACACTAGCGGGAGACGAGCAGTACTTC.

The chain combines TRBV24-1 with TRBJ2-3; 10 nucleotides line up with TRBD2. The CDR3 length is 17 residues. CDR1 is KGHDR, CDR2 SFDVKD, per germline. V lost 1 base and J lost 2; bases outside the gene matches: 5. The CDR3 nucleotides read TGTGCCACCAGTGATTTATCTAGCGGGAGTCTCACAGATACGCAGTATTTT. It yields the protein CATSDLSSGSLTDTQYF.

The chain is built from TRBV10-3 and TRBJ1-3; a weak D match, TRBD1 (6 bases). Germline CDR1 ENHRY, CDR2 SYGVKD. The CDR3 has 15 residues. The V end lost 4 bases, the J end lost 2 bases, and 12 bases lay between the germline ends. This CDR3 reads CAISGAQGPGNTIYF. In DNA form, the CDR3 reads TGTGCCATCAGTGGGGCACAGGGCCCTGGAAACACCATATATTTT.